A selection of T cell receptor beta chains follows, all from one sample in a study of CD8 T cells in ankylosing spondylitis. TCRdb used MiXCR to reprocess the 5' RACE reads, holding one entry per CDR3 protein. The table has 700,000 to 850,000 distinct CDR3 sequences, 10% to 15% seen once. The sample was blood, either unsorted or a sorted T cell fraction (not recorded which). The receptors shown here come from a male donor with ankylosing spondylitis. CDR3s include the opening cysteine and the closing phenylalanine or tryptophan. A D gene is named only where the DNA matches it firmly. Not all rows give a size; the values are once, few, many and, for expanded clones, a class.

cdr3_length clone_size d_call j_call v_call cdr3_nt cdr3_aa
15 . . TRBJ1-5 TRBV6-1 TGTGCCAGCAGAAAACAGCCCAGTGGCAATCAGCCCCAGCATTTT CASRKQPSGNQPQHF
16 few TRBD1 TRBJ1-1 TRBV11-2 TGTGCCAGCAGCTCCCCGTGGGGACAGGGGAGCACTGAAGCTTTCTTT CASSSPWGQGSTEAFF
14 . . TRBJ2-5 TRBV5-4 TGTGCCAGCAGCTCCGCGTCAGGCCAGGAGACCCAGTACTTC CASSSASGQETQYF
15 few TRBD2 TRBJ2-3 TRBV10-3 TGTGCCATCAGGGGGAGCGGGGCAAGCACAGATACGCAGTATTTT CAIRGSGASTDTQYF
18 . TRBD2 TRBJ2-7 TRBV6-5 TGTGCCAGCAGTTACAGAGTGGTTGGAGCGGGGGCCCTAAGCGAGCAGTACTTC CASSYRVVGAGALSEQYF
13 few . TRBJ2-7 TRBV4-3 TGCGCCAGCAGCCAAGAACTGCGGAACGAGCAGTACTTC CASSQELRNEQYF
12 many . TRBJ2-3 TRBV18 TGTGCCAGCTCACCAATCACAGATACGCAGTATTTT CASSPITDTQYF
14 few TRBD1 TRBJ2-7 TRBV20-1 TGCAGTGCTGTTGGGACAGTCAGGAGTTACGAGCAGTACTTC CSAVGTVRSYEQYF
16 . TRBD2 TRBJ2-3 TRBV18 TGTGCCAGCTCACCGCCGGGGGGACCCACCACAGATACGCAGTATTTT CASSPPGGPTTDTQYF
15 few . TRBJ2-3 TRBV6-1 TGTGCCAGCAACCGGAGGGCAGCAAGGGCAGATACGCAGTATTTT CASNRRAARADTQYF
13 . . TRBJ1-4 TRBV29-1 TGCAGCGTTCGACAGCTTTCTAATGAAAAACTGTTTTTT CSVRQLSNEKLFF
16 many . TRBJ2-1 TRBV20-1 TGCAGTGCTAGAAAATTTGCGGAGGGAGAGTACAATGAGCAGTTCTTC CSARKFAEGEYNEQFF
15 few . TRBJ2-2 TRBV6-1 TGTGCCAGCACCGAGGGGGTCCCTGGGGCCGGGGAGCTGTTTTTT CASTEGVPGAGELFF
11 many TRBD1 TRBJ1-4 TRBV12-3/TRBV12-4 TGTGCCAGCAGTTTTGGAGGACAGGTGTTTTTT CASSFGGQVFF
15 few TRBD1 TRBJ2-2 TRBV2 TGTGCCAGCAGGAACAGGGGGCCGAACACCGGGGAGCTGTTTTTT CASRNRGPNTGELFF
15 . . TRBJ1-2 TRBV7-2 TGTGCCAGCAGCCCGGGGTCAAGGGGAGGCTATGGCTACACCTTC CASSPGSRGGYGYTF
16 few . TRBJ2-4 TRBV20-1 TGCAGTGCTAGAGATCATAGCGGAATAGCCAAAAACATTCAGTACTTC CSARDHSGIAKNIQYF
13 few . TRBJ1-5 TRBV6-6 TGTGCCAGCACCGACGGGAGGGGGCAGCCCCAGCATTTT CASTDGRGQPQHF
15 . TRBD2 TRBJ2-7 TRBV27 TGTGCCAGCAGGAAGCTAGCGGGGGGGACCTACGAGCAGTACTTC CASRKLAGGTYEQYF
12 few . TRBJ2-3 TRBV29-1 TGCAGCGTGATTGGGAGCACAGATACGCAGTATTTT CSVIGSTDTQYF